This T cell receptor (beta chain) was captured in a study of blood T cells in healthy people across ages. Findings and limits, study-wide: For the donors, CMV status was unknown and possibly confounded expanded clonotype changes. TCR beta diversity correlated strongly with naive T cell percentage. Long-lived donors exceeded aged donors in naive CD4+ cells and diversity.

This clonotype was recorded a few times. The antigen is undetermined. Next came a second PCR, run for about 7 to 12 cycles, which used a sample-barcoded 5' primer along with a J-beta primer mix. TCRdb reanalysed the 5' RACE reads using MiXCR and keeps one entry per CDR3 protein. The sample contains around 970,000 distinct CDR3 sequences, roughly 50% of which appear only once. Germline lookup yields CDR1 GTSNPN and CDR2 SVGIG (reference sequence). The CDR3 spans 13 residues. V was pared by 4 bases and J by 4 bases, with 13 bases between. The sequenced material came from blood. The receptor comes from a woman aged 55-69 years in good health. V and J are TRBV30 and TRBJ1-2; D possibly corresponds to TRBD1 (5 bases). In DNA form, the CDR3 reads TGTGCCTGGACGCAGGGTGGTGGCTATGGCTACACCTTC. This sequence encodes CAWTQGGGYGYTF.